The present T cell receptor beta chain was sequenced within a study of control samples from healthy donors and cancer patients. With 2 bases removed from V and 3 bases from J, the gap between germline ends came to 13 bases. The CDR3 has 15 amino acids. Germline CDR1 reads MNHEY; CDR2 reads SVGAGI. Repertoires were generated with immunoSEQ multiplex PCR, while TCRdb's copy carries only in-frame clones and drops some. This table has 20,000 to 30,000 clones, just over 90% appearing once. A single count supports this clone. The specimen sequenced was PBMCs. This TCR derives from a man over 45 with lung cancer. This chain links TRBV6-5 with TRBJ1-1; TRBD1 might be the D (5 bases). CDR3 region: CASSYAWGGDTEAFF. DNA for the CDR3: TGTGCCAGCAGTTACGCCTGGGGGGGGGACACTGAAGCTTTCTTT.